These T cell receptor beta chains were read from a single sample in a study of blood T cell repertoires in COVID-19. TCRdb's copy holds only in-frame clones and misses some; the assay was immunoSEQ multiplex PCR. The sample lists about 15,000 clones; roughly nine tenths were seen once. Sequencing was performed on peripheral blood. These receptors came from a human donor in a cohort sampled during active COVID-19. Both conserved end residues are part of each CDR3.

CDR3 protein | V gene | CDR3 length
CASSGQGAHEQYF | TRBV2 | 13
CASSEASGGRTDTQYF | TRBV10-1 | 16
CASSLNTGELFF | TRBV5-5 | 12
CASSPDRGRLEQYF | TRBV7-9 | 14
CASSLDRETQYF | TRBV5-4 | 12
CASSHEGDRREAFF | TRBV4-1 | 14
CASSLGQRGELFF | TRBV5-1 | 13
CASTLPGVVYGYTF | TRBV7-2 | 14
CASATGLKGNTIYF | TRBV12-5 | 14
CASSLAERRADTQYF | TRBV5-5 | 15
CAWSVGLASNEQFF | TRBV30 | 14
CASATGGYGYTF | TRBV25-1 | 12
CASSYAGAGTEAFF | TRBV6-5 | 14
CAISESIRGNTIYF | TRBV10-3 | 14
CASRIPGQGDNEQFF | TRBV5-1 | 15
CASSPQDSGNQPQHF | TRBV19 | 15
CASRDRGSYEQYF | TRBV19 | 13